This is a list of T cell receptor beta chains from one sample in a study of T cells after yellow fever vaccination. TCRdb reprocessed the 5' RACE reads with MiXCR, giving one entry per CDR3 protein. There are approximately 580,000 distinct CDR3 sequences in the sample; about 17% occur only once, and approximately 15% lies in the top ten. The sample was PBMCs, taken 5 to 6 days after the first yellow fever vaccination. The receptors here all came from a man younger than 30 who received the YFV17D yellow fever vaccine. The CDR3 runs from the conserved cysteine through the conserved F or W. The order of the fields is V gene, D gene, J gene, clone size, CDR3 DNA, CDR3 protein. A D gene is named only where the DNA matches it firmly. Rows give clone size only sometimes, using once, few, many, or a class for an expanded clone.

TRBV6-1,TRBD1,TRBJ2-5,few,TGTGCCAGCAGCCGAGCCTCGGGACAGCTGTTAGAGACCCAGTACTTC,CASSRASGQLLETQYF
TRBV10-3,.,TRBJ2-5,.,TGTGCCATCAGCGCTCCCTACAAAGAGACCCAGTACTTC,CAISAPYKETQYF
TRBV12-3/TRBV12-4,TRBD2,TRBJ2-5,.,TGTGCCAGCAGCCCCCTGGGCGGGGGGGAAGAGACCCAGTACTTC,CASSPLGGGEETQYF
TRBV5-1,TRBD1,TRBJ1-6,.,TGCGCCAGCAGCCTGCTGGGACAGGGGATCTCACCCCTCCACTTT,CASSLLGQGISPLHF
TRBV6-2/TRBV6-3,.,TRBJ1-2,few,TGTGCCAGCAGTCGGAACATGGGGGACGCCTATGGCTACACCTTC,CASSRNMGDAYGYTF
TRBV18,.,TRBJ2-3,.,TGTGCCAGCTCACCAAGGCTCACCGGGGGTAGAGCAGATACGCAGTATTTT,CASSPRLTGGRADTQYF
TRBV28,TRBD1,TRBJ1-5,.,TGTGCCAGCAGCTACCGGACAGGGAGCAATCAGCCCCAGCATTTT,CASSYRTGSNQPQHF
TRBV20-1,TRBD1,TRBJ1-5,few,TGCAGTGCTCCTGACAGGGGGAATCAGCCCCAGCATTTT,CSAPDRGNQPQHF
TRBV5-1,TRBD2,TRBJ2-2,many,TGTGCCAGCAGCTTCGGGGGGGACACCGGGGAGCTGTTTTTT,CASSFGGDTGELFF
TRBV5-5,.,TRBJ2-2,many,TGTGCCAGCAGCTTGGTTGGGGCCGGGGAGCTGTTTTTT,CASSLVGAGELFF
TRBV6-1,.,TRBJ2-7,few,TGTGCCAGCAGTGAAGTGGCGAGGGGCCGGGAGCAGTACTTC,CASSEVARGREQYF
TRBV9,.,TRBJ1-3,few,TGTGCCAGCAGCCTACGTGGGGGGGCCGCAGGAAACACCATATATTTT,CASSLRGGAAGNTIYF
TRBV12-3/TRBV12-4,.,TRBJ1-4,.,TGTGCCAGCAGTTTCGTCGGTGGAGGGGAGCCGGAAAAACTGTTTTTT,CASSFVGGGEPEKLFF
TRBV5-1,.,TRBJ2-3,few,TGCGCCAGCAGCTTGGTAACAGGGATTGGAGATACGCAGTATTTT,CASSLVTGIGDTQYF
TRBV4-3,.,TRBJ1-2,.,TGCGCCAGCAGCCAAGAAGAAGTCTCAGACTATGGCTACACCTTC,CASSQEEVSDYGYTF
TRBV4-3,TRBD1,TRBJ2-6,.,TGCGCCAGCAGCCAAGACGTGGACAGGGCTTGGTCTGGGGCCAACGTCCTGACTTTC,CASSQDVDRAWSGANVLTF
TRBV10-3,TRBD1,TRBJ1-2,many,TGTGCCATCAATACCGGGACAGGGGATGGCTACACCTTC,CAINTGTGDGYTF
TRBV4-3,.,TRBJ2-5,few,TGCGCCAGCAGCCAAGGGGTCATTCAAGAGACCCAGTACTTC,CASSQGVIQETQYF
TRBV28,.,TRBJ1-5,.,TGTGCCAGCAGTTTACAAGTCCAGCCCCAGCATTTT,CASSLQVQPQHF
TRBV18,TRBD1,TRBJ2-4,many,TGTGCCAGCTCGCCTACCACAGGGGCGACGAGGTACATTCAGTACTTC,CASSPTTGATRYIQYF
TRBV5-1,TRBD2,TRBJ2-1,.,TGCGCCAGCAGCTTTAGCGGGGGGACCTTCGACAATGAGCAGTTCTTC,CASSFSGGTFDNEQFF
TRBV28,TRBD1,TRBJ2-2,.,TGTGCCAGTGGGGACAGCGCAAGCGGGGAGCTGTTTTTT,CASGDSASGELFF
TRBV5-5,.,TRBJ2-7,few,TGTGCCAGCGGGGGGGGCGCCTACTACGAGCAGTACTTC,CASGGGAYYEQYF
TRBV5-1,.,TRBJ1-1,.,TGCGCCAGCAGCTTGGATCTGCAGACTGAAGCTTTCTTT,CASSLDLQTEAFF
TRBV24-1,.,TRBJ2-3,.,TGTGCCACCAAACTAGGCAACACAGATACGCAGTATTTT,CATKLGNTDTQYF
TRBV20-1,.,TRBJ1-2,few,TGCAGTGCTAGAGCTTGGGGAAATCGCCTAGGCTACACCTTC,CSARAWGNRLGYTF